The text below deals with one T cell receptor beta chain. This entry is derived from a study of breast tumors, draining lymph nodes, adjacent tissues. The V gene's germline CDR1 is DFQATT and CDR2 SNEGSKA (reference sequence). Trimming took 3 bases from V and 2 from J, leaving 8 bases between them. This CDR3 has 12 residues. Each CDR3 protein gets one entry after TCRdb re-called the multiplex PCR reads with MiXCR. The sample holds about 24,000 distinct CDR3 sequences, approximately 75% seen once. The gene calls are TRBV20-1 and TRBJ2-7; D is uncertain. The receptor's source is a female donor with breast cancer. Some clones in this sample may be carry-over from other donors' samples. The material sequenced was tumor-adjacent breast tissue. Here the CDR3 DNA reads TGCAGTGCTAGTGCCGAAACCTACGAGCAGTACTTC. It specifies CSASAETYEQYF.